The 16 T cell receptor beta chains below all came from one sample that was sequenced in a study of blood T cell repertoires in COVID-19. Generated by immunoSEQ multiplex PCR, the TCRdb table keeps only in-frame clones and is missing some. The table lists roughly 290,000 clones, approximately 80% of them singletons. Specimen: peripheral blood. The receptor set was obtained from a woman between 45 and 60 years old with active or convalescent COVID-19.

A few counts support this clone. This chain links TRBV19 with TRBJ2-7; D may be TRBD1 (5 bases). This CDR3 is 14 amino acids long. CDR1 and CDR2 from the germline V gene are LNHDA and SQIVND (reference sequence). V lost 0 bases and J 2 bases, leaving 8 bases between the germline ends. In nucleotides, the CDR3 is TGTGCCAGTAGTATAGAGCCAGGGACCTACGAGCAGTACTTC. It yields the protein CASSIEPGTYEQYF.

The V call is TRBV5-6, the J call TRBJ2-1, with 9 nucleotides matching TRBD1. V lost 4 bases, J lost 7 bases, and 9 bases stayed unmatched. Germline assignment: CDR1 SGHDT and CDR2 YYEEEE. The CDR3 loop spans 15 amino acids. This CDR3 reads CASSGRGTGYNEQFF. CDR3 DNA: TGTGCCAGCAGCGGGAGGGGGACAGGGTATAATGAGCAGTTCTTC. Full variable domain (missing parts from reference TRBV5-6 and TRBJ2-1): DAGVTQSPTHLIKTRGQQVTLRCSPKSGHDTVSWYQQALGQGPQFIFQYYEEEERQRGNFPDRFSGHQFPNYSSELNVNALLLGDSALYLCASSGRGTGYNEQFFGPGTRLTVL.

The V and J genes are TRBV2 and TRBJ2-1, with 9 positions matching TRBD2. Germline V gene sequence: CDR1 SNHLY, CDR2 FYNNEI. Trimming cost V 7 bases and J 8 bases; bases outside gene matches: 9. The CDR3 consists of 14 residues. CDR3 sequence reads: CASTTGLAFHEQFF. CDR3 DNA: TGTGCCAGCACCACGGGACTAGCATTCCATGAGCAGTTCTTC.

V gene TRBV29-1 combines with J gene TRBJ2-2; possible D gene TRBD1, 6 bases. CDR3 length: 14 residues. Germline V gene data show CDR1 as SQVTM and CDR2 as ANQGSEA. Trimming pared 6 bases from V and 5 bases from J, leaving 16 bases between. The CDR3 sequence is CSVSVGARTGELFF. The CDR3 region has the DNA TGCAGCGTGTCGGTGGGGGCGCGTACCGGGGAGCTGTTTTTT.

This sequence joins TRBV4-1 and TRBJ2-7; weak D call: TRBD2 (6 bases). CDR3 length: 14 residues. Germline V CDR1 and CDR2: MGHRA, YSYEKL. V was trimmed by 4 bases and J by 6 bases, leaving 16 bases between them. CDR3 DNA: TGCGCCAGCAGCCTCGGACTACCCCCCGCCGAGCAGTACTTC. It translates to CASSLGLPPAEQYF.

The chain has TRBV6-5 and TRBJ1-5; 8 bases align to TRBD1. Germline values: CDR1 MNHEY, CDR2 SVGAGI. Trimming at V came to 6 bases and at J to 3 bases, leaving 7 bases not matched to a gene. This CDR3 contains 15 residues. The DNA for the CDR3 is TGTGCCAGCAGCCAGACAGGGGCCCTCAATCAGCCCCAGCATTTT. Amino acids: CASSQTGALNQPQHF.

The chain employs TRBV3-1 (or the pseudogene TRBV3-2) and TRBJ2-5; D unclear. The V gene's germline CDR1 is LGHDT and CDR2 YNNKEL (reference sequence). This CDR3 comprises 13 residues. Trimming cost V 2 bases and J 9 bases, with 13 bases left between them. This chain's CDR3 is CASSQRSASPQYF. CDR3 in DNA: TGTGCCAGCAGCCAACGGTCCGCAAGCCCCCAGTACTTC.

This chain joins TRBV5-1 and TRBJ2-2; 8 positions agree with TRBD1. This CDR3 spans 16 amino acids. Trimming at V came to 3 bases and at J to 1 base, leaving 5 bases not matched to a gene. Looked up from germline, CDR1 is SGHRS and CDR2 is YFSETQ. CDR3 nucleotides: TGCGCCAGCAGCTCTGCCGGGACAGGGAACACCGGGGAGCTGTTTTTT. This translates into CASSSAGTGNTGELFF.

The count of this clone is one. A junction boundary mismatches the germline segment, possibly from a read error. The rearrangement uses TRBV29-1 and TRBJ1-2; weak D call: TRBD1 (5 bases). Germline V gives CDR1 SQVTM, CDR2 ANQGSEA. This CDR3 contains 10 residues. This CDR3 reads CSVDRGPRHF. In DNA, the CDR3 is TGCAGCGTTGATAGGGGCCCAAGACACTTC.

This clone was observed once. This chain joins TRBV5-4 and TRBJ2-3; possible D gene TRBD2, 5 bases. This CDR3 has 16 amino acids. Per germline, CDR1 SGHNT and CDR2 YYREEE (reference sequence). V gave up 4 bases and J gave up 2 bases, with 17 bases separating them. The CDR3 loop reads CASSNIAFRNTDTQYF. CDR3 nucleotide sequence: TGTGCCAGCAGCAATATAGCGTTCCGGAACACAGATACGCAGTATTTT.

V and J are TRBV6-4 and TRBJ2-2; 12 positions agree with TRBD2. V gave up 8 bases and J gave up 6 bases; unmatched junction bases: 4. CDR3 size: 14 residues. Germline V gene sequence: CDR1 MRHNA, CDR2 SNTAGT. CDR3 coding DNA: TGTGCCAGCCGGACTAGCGGGAATTCCGGGGAGCTGTTTTTT. It is translated as CASRTSGNSGELFF.

The chain couples TRBV6-5 to TRBJ2-7; maybe TRBD1 (6 bases). The CDR3 loop spans 13 amino acids. The V end was cut by 6 bases, the J end by 7 bases, with 16 bases between. Germline CDR1 MNHEY, CDR2 SVGAGI. For the CDR3, the DNA is TGTGCCAGCAGGGACAGTTCTTGGGAGGAGCAGTACTTC. Its translation: CASRDSSWEEQYF.

The V and J genes are TRBV5-5 and TRBJ2-3; TRBD1 agrees at 10 bases. The CDR3 is 17 amino acids. V trimming: 0 bases; J trimming: 1 base; junction bases outside the gene matches: 5. Germline CDR1 is SGHKS and CDR2 is YYEKEE (reference sequence). CDR3 in amino acids: CASSLAGTGAGTDTQYF. The CDR3 DNA follows: TGTGCCAGCAGCTTGGCCGGGACAGGGGCCGGCACAGATACGCAGTATTTT.

The gene calls are TRBV2 and TRBJ2-3; D is undetermined. The V gene's germline CDR1 is SNHLY and CDR2 FYNNEI. V lost 3 bases and J lost 2, with 15 bases in between. There are 16 residues in the CDR3. The CDR3 sequence: CASSDNPAGFTDTQYF. The CDR3 DNA is TGTGCCAGCAGTGATAACCCGGCCGGGTTCACAGATACGCAGTATTTT.

This clone was seen only once. The gene calls are TRBV6-5 and TRBJ2-5; 7 bases are a match to TRBD2. Looked up from germline, CDR1 is MNHEY and CDR2 is SVGAGI. J gave up 7 bases and V 5 bases, and 7 bases lay outside the gene matches. The CDR3 length is 13 residues. In DNA, the CDR3 is TGTGCCAGCAGTCGGACTAGGGAAGGGACCCAGTACTTC. The encoded protein is CASSRTREGTQYF.

This clone appeared once. The chain carries TRBV19 and TRBJ1-2; D perhaps matches TRBD1 (5 bases). The CDR3 spans 13 residues. Trimming took off 5 bases at V and 5 bases at J, with 12 bases between the two ends. In germline, CDR1 is LNHDA, CDR2 SQIVND (reference sequence). The CDR3 spells CASSPLGGYGYTF. In DNA form, the CDR3 reads TGTGCCAGTAGTCCTCTGGGGGGTTATGGCTACACCTTC.